One and the same sample provided the 2 T cell receptor beta chains below, sequenced in a study of monozygotic twins with cystic fibrosis. Clones were read by immunoSEQ multiplex PCR, and TCRdb kept only the in-frame ones, dropping some. The repertoire includes over 9,500 clones, about 96% of them detected once, and roughly 0.79% sits in the top ten. Sample: blood. All receptors derive from a boy younger than 18 with cystic fibrosis.

The chain has TRBV6-6 and TRBJ1-1; possibly TRBD1 for D (5 bases). Looked up from germline, CDR1 is MNHNY and CDR2 is SVGAGI (reference sequence). V shed 2 bases and J shed 0 bases, with 7 bases lying between them. The CDR3 extends over 14 amino acids. The CDR3 nucleotides are TGTGCCAGCAGTTACGGACACTTGAACACTGAAGCTTTCTTT. Translation gives CASSYGHLNTEAFF.

CDR3 nucleotides: TGTGCCAGCAGTCCCGGGATCGTCGACAGGGGGCTTAGAAACATTCAGTACTTC. This gives the protein CASSPGIVDRGLRNIQYF. The chain carries TRBV27 and TRBJ2-4; 10 bases fit TRBD1. J lost 6 bases, V lost 5 bases, and 16 bases had no gene match. The CDR3 loop spans 18 amino acids. Germline assignment: CDR1 MNHEY and CDR2 SMNVEV (reference sequence).